Shown below are 14 T cell receptor beta chains from a single sample sequenced in a study of T cell changes during pregnancy in multiple sclerosis. Some clones are missing from TCRdb's copy, which holds only in-frame ones; the method was immunoSEQ multiplex PCR. Altogether some 69,000 clones are present, 80% to 95% being singletons, with the ten largest covering about 2%. This specimen was peripheral blood, taken in the second trimester of pregnancy. These receptors were collected from a female donor in good health, enrolled as a control in a pregnancy study.

Only a few counts were recorded for this clone. The chain joins TRBV7-2 to TRBJ1-1; 7 bases map to TRBD1. The V gene end was trimmed by 3 bases and the J gene end by 5 bases; junction bases not matched to a gene: 3. CDR1 is SGHTA, CDR2 FQGNSA, per germline. The CDR3 runs to 13 residues. In nucleotides, the CDR3 is TGTGCCAGCAGCTTTGGGACAGCAACTGAAGCTTTCTTT. Its protein is CASSFGTATEAFF.

A single count supports this clone. The chain carries TRBV11-2 and TRBJ2-3, with 9 bases lining up with TRBD2. Per the germline V gene, CDR1 is SGHAT and CDR2 is FQNNGV. This CDR3 comprises 15 residues. Trimming cost V 5 bases and J 3 bases; bases outside gene matches: 6. CDR3 sequence: CASSDYSGGTDTQYF. CDR3 bases: TGTGCCAGCAGCGATTATAGCGGGGGAACAGATACGCAGTATTTT.

The chain links TRBV5-1 to TRBJ1-4; the D is unclear. V gave up 2 bases and J gave up 3 bases, with 8 bases separating them. The CDR3 runs 14 residues. The germline V gene encodes CDR1 SGHRS and CDR2 YFSETQ. Here the CDR3 DNA reads TGCGCCAGCAGCTTCCTCGGAGCTAATGAAAAACTGTTTTTT. Its translation is CASSFLGANEKLFF.

The chain has TRBV2 and TRBJ2-7; TRBD2 agrees at 9 bases. Losses at the gene ends were 7 bases for V and 2 bases for J; bases not matched to a gene: 12. Germline lookup yields CDR1 SNHLY and CDR2 FYNNEI. The CDR3 contains 16 residues. CDR3 coding DNA: TGTGCCAGCATAGGGACAGTGCGGGAGGGTACCTACGAGCAGTACTTC. This gives the protein CASIGTVREGTYEQYF.

This clone occurred once. The rearrangement joins TRBV2 to TRBJ1-2; the D is unclear. CDR1 and CDR2 (germline): SNHLY, FYNNEI. V was shortened by 6 bases and J by 2 bases, with 7 bases between the two germline ends. The CDR3 covers 12 residues. The CDR3, as DNA: TGTGCCAGCAGGGGGAGGAACTATGGCTACACCTTC. This sequence encodes CASRGRNYGYTF. The variable domain in full, with the rest retrieved from reference TRBV2 and TRBJ1-2, is EPEVTQTPSHQVTQMGQEVILRCVPISNHLYFYWYRQILGQKVEFLVSFYNNEISEKSEIFDDQFSVERPDGSNFTLKIRSTKLEDSAMYFCASRGRNYGYTFGSGTRLTVV.

V usage is TRBV7-8 and J usage is TRBJ1-4, with TRBD1 identical over 8 bases. The CDR3 is made up of 19 amino acids. The trim removed 4 bases at V and 3 bases at J, leaving 16 bases unmatched. Germline CDR1 is SGHVS and CDR2 is FQNEAQ. The CDR3 spells CASSSPGWGRGQANEKLFF. CDR3 sequence (DNA): TGTGCCAGCAGCTCCCCCGGGTGGGGCAGGGGGCAGGCTAATGAAAAACTGTTTTTT.

This clone has a single count. The genes are TRBV27 and TRBJ2-1; the match to TRBD1 covers 7 bases. This CDR3 region has 16 residues. V was clipped by 7 bases and J by 4 bases; unmatched bases: 13. Germline V CDR1 and CDR2: MNHEY, SMNVEV (reference sequence). The CDR3 sequence: CASNQRTGPIYNEQFF. The CDR3 coding sequence is TGTGCCAGCAATCAAAGGACAGGCCCGATATACAATGAGCAGTTCTTC.

This rearrangement joins TRBV7-9 to TRBJ2-7; possibly TRBD1 for D (6 bases). Per germline, CDR1 SEHNR and CDR2 FQNEAQ (reference sequence). This CDR3 spans 14 amino acids. The V gene lost 4 bases and the J gene lost 3 bases, with 13 bases spanning the gap. The CDR3 reads CASSSRTANYEQYF. CDR3 coding DNA: TGTGCCAGCAGCTCGAGGACAGCCAACTACGAGCAGTACTTC.

V gene TRBV13 combines with J gene TRBJ1-3; D unclear. V dropped 4 bases and J dropped 3 bases, with 13 bases sitting between them. This CDR3 contains 15 residues. Germline V gene data show CDR1 as PRHDT and CDR2 as FYEKMQ (reference sequence). CDR3 loop: CASSSRRESGNTIYF. The CDR3 DNA reads TGTGCCAGCAGCTCCCGGAGGGAGAGTGGAAACACCATATATTTT.

This sequence joins TRBV9 and TRBJ2-1, with 12 bases identical to TRBD2. There are 19 residues in the CDR3. J was trimmed by 4 bases and V by 3 bases; bases with no gene match: 14. Germline CDR1 is SGDLS and CDR2 is YYNGEE. In DNA, the CDR3 is TGTGCCAGCAGCGCCAGGACTAGCGGGACTCAACCCCCGTACAATGAGCAGTTCTTC. This translates into CASSARTSGTQPPYNEQFF.

The chain links TRBV6-5 to TRBJ1-2; D ambiguous. Per the germline V gene, CDR1 is MNHEY and CDR2 is SVGAGI. Trimming stripped 2 bases from V and 4 bases from J, with 11 bases between. The CDR3 runs 14 residues. CDR3: CASSYVERGYGYTF. CDR3 bases: TGTGCCAGCAGTTACGTAGAACGTGGCTATGGCTACACCTTC.

V usage is TRBV7-9 and J usage is TRBJ2-5; tentative D call: TRBD2 (6 bases). V shed 7 bases and J shed 5 bases, with 17 bases lying between them. Germline lookup yields CDR1 SEHNR and CDR2 FQNEAQ (reference sequence). This CDR3 spans 14 amino acids. As DNA, the CDR3 is TGTGCCAGCACCGGCAGACCGGGGGTGGAGACCCAGTACTTC. This codes for CASTGRPGVETQYF.

V usage is TRBV7-6 and J usage is TRBJ1-1, with 9 bases aligning to TRBD1. Germline V CDR1 and CDR2: SGHVS, FNYEAQ. V was pared by 5 bases and J by 1 base, with 2 bases of the junction left unmatched. The CDR3 contains 14 residues. The CDR3 DNA reads TGTGCCAGCAGCGAACAGGGGGCGAACACTGAAGCTTTCTTT. Protein sequence: CASSEQGANTEAFF.

The chain recombines TRBV5-4 with TRBJ2-5, with 8 nucleotides matching TRBD2. Germline V gene lookup returns CDR1 SGHNT and CDR2 YYREEE (reference sequence). This CDR3 comprises 16 residues. Trimming took 1 base from V and 3 from J; bases not matched to a gene: 8. The DNA of the CDR3 is TGTGCCAGCAGCTTGAGCCAGCGGGGGTCCAAAGAGACCCAGTACTTC. Protein product: CASSLSQRGSKETQYF.